These T cell receptor beta chains were read from a single sample in a study of shared clonotypes between healthy human individuals. Libraries were prepared by immunoSEQ multiplex PCR; TCRdb keeps only in-frame clonotypes and omits some of them. The sample lists 640,000 or so clones; 55% to 75% were seen once. Sequencing was performed on memory CD4+ T cells sorted from blood. The receptors shown here come from a woman in her 30s in good health. Both conserved end residues are part of each CDR3. D genes are given only for firm matches. Clone sizes are given selectively: once, few, many, or a class where the clone is expanded.

- TRBJ2-1 - TRBV7-9 CASRRRQSQEQFF TGTGCCAGCAGGCGTAGACAGTCCCAAGAGCAGTTCTTC
- TRBJ2-1 - TRBV6-6 CASSYVPNEQFF TGTGCCAGCAGTTATGTGCCCAATGAGCAGTTCTTC
- TRBJ2-2 - TRBV2 CASSWTRSTGELFF TGTGCCAGCAGCTGGACACGTAGCACCGGGGAGCTGTTTTTT
- TRBJ2-7 - TRBV18 CASSSTRQGYSYEQYF TGTGCCAGCTCATCAACCCGGCAGGGGTACTCATACGAGCAGTACTTC
- TRBJ2-1 - TRBV19 CASSNPSHYNEQFF TGTGCCAGTAGTAACCCCAGCCACTACAATGAGCAGTTCTTC
- TRBJ2-7 - TRBV7-9 CASSRTYEQYF TGTGCCAGCAGTCGGACCTACGAGCAGTACTTC
- TRBJ1-2 - TRBV6-6 CASSNGYGYTF TGTGCCAGCAGTAATGGCTATGGCTACACCTTC
- TRBJ2-3 - TRBV7-6 CASSRLDFASTDTQYF TGTGCCAGCAGCCGGCTGGATTTCGCTAGCACAGATACGCAGTATTTT
once TRBJ1-6 - TRBV30 CAWSVFGPLHF TGTGCCTGGAGCGTATTTGGACCCCTCCACTTT
- TRBJ2-5 - TRBV29-1 CSVPPQDKYFETQYF TGCAGCGTTCCGCCCCAGGACAAATATTTCGAGACCCAGTACTTC
- TRBJ2-7 TRBD2 TRBV19 CASSMTSGDYEQYF TGTGCCAGTAGTATGACTAGCGGGGACTACGAGCAGTACTTC
- TRBJ1-3 - TRBV4-2 CASSQGHSGNTIYF TGTGCCAGCAGCCAAGGACACTCTGGAAACACCATATATTTT
- TRBJ1-4 - TRBV7-9 CASTPRGTTGRKLFF TGTGCCAGCACCCCACGAGGGACGACTGGTAGAAAACTGTTTTTT
- TRBJ1-2 TRBD1 TRBV4-1 CASSQRFVRDSLNYGYTF TGCGCCAGCAGCCAACGCTTTGTGCGGGACAGCCTAAACTATGGCTACACCTTC
few TRBJ2-2 - TRBV6-5 CASLKGRTNTGELFF TGTGCCAGCCTTAAGGGGAGGACGAACACCGGGGAGCTGTTTTTT
- TRBJ2-7 - TRBV18 CASSPEFAVYEQYF TGTGCCAGCTCACCAGAATTTGCTGTCTACGAGCAGTACTTC
few TRBJ1-1 TRBD1 TRBV7-2 CASILQPGQGAEAFF TGTGCCAGCATCCTACAACCCGGACAGGGGGCTGAAGCTTTCTTT
- TRBJ1-3 TRBD1 TRBV9 CASSPTGVGNTIYF TGTGCCAGCAGCCCTACAGGGGTGGGAAACACCATATATTTT
- TRBJ1-2 - TRBV7-8 CASSLGQGPNYGYTF TGTGCCAGCAGCTTAGGGCAGGGTCCTAACTATGGCTACACCTTC
- TRBJ2-7 TRBD2 TRBV25-1 CASRAGGLLEQYF TGTGCCAGCAGAGCGGGAGGGCTTCTCGAGCAGTACTTC
- TRBJ2-2 - TRBV27 CASSPGPSWGTGELFF TGTGCCAGCAGTCCGGGACCATCGTGGGGGACCGGGGAGCTGTTTTTT
- TRBJ1-5 TRBD1 TRBV5-1 CASSVGQGPNQPQHF TGCGCCAGCAGCGTCGGACAGGGCCCGAATCAGCCCCAGCATTTT
- TRBJ2-3 TRBD2 TRBV2 CASKPLADTQYF TGTGCCAGCAAACCACTAGCGGATACGCAGTATTTT
once TRBJ1-5 TRBD1 TRBV6-5 CASSAGTGSQPQHF TGTGCCAGCAGTGCCGGGACAGGGAGCCAGCCCCAGCATTTT
- TRBJ2-1 TRBD2 TRBV7-9 CASSPPPPAGGHNEQFF TGTGCCAGCAGCCCCCCTCCCCCTGCGGGAGGACACAATGAGCAGTTCTTC
- TRBJ1-4 - TRBV28 CASSLPSRVGSNEKLFF TGTGCCAGCAGTCTCCCCTCTCGGGTGGGGTCTAATGAAAAACTGTTTTTT
- TRBJ2-3 - TRBV25-1 CASSASYPATSTDTQYF TGTGCCAGCAGTGCTTCTTATCCAGCGACCAGCACAGATACGCAGTATTTT
- TRBJ2-3 TRBD2 TRBV11-1 CASSKTSGRADTQYF TGTGCCAGCAGCAAGACTAGCGGGAGGGCAGATACGCAGTATTTT
- TRBJ1-1 - TRBV2 CASTLGGSATEAFF TGTGCCAGCACCCTCGGGGGCTCGGCCACTGAAGCTTTCTTT
- TRBJ1-2 - TRBV28 CASSSYGRGFYGYTF TGTGCCAGCAGTTCCTACGGTAGGGGGTTCTATGGCTACACCTTC
- TRBJ1-5 TRBD1 TRBV2 CASMPDRGDQPQHF TGTGCCAGCATGCCGGACAGGGGGGATCAGCCCCAGCATTTT
- TRBJ2-4 - TRBV5-1 CASSTGPPNIQYF TGCGCCAGCAGCACTGGACCGCCAAACATTCAGTACTTC
- TRBJ2-7 - TRBV2 CASSFDWFQYF TGTGCCAGCAGCTTTGACTGGTTTCAGTACTTC
- TRBJ2-7 - TRBV11-2 CASSLLTDYEQYF TGTGCCAGCAGCTTGTTGACTGACTACGAGCAGTACTTC
- TRBJ2-7 - TRBV25-1 CASGRIASEQYF TGTGCCAGCGGACGTATCGCCTCCGAGCAGTACTTC
- TRBJ1-5 - TRBV30 CAWSGRGSQPQHF TGTGCCTGGAGTGGAAGGGGCTCTCAGCCCCAGCATTTT
- TRBJ1-2 TRBD1 TRBV25-1 CASASGQGNYGYTF TGTGCCAGCGCCAGCGGACAGGGCAACTATGGCTACACCTTC
- TRBJ2-6 - TRBV27 CASTGGGSGANVLTF TGTGCCAGCACAGGCGGTGGCTCTGGGGCCAACGTCCTGACTTTC
- TRBJ2-7 - TRBV5-5 CASSYGVEQYF TGTGCCAGCAGCTATGGGGTGGAGCAGTACTTC
- TRBJ2-1 TRBD2 TRBV5-1 CASSLGTTSGSIDEQFF TGCGCCAGCAGCTTGGGAACGACTAGCGGGAGTATCGATGAGCAGTTCTTC
- TRBJ1-5 - TRBV27 CASSLGGAFNQPQHF TGTGCCAGCAGCCTGGGGGGGGCGTTCAATCAGCCCCAGCATTTT
- TRBJ2-7 - TRBV28 CASSAPGLFVYEQYF TGTGCCAGCAGTGCTCCGGGCCTGTTCGTCTACGAGCAGTACTTC
- TRBJ2-1 - TRBV5-1 CASSLGTESEFF TGCGCCAGCAGCTTGGGGACGGAGTCTGAGTTCTTC
- TRBJ2-3 TRBD2 TRBV28 CASSSTGGGKDTQYF TGTGCCAGCAGTTCTACGGGAGGTGGTAAAGATACGCAGTATTTT
few TRBJ1-2 TRBD1 TRBV28 CASSRPGQGGYGYTF TGTGCCAGCAGTCGCCCGGGACAGGGGGGGTATGGCTACACCTTC
few TRBJ2-1 - TRBV11-2 CASSFRGNEQFF TGTGCCAGCAGCTTCAGGGGAAATGAGCAGTTCTTC
- TRBJ2-7 TRBD1 TRBV6-5 CASRDSRDRGYEQYF TGTGCCAGCAGGGACTCCCGGGACAGGGGATACGAGCAGTACTTC
- TRBJ2-3 - TRBV21-1 CASSPPGCTDTQYF TGTGCCAGCAGCCCCCCGGGTTGCACAGATACGCAGTATTTT
- TRBJ2-5 - TRBV15 CATSRERSVGETQYF TGTGCCACCAGCAGAGAACGGTCCGTCGGAGAGACCCAGTACTTC
once TRBJ2-3 - TRBV6-1 CASSVAGSTDTQYF TGTGCCAGCAGTGTGGCAGGGAGCACAGATACGCAGTATTTT
- TRBJ1-1 TRBD1 TRBV5-1 CASSSTGFGAFF TGCGCCAGCAGCTCGACAGGGTTTGGGGCTTTCTTT
- TRBJ2-7 TRBD2 TRBV5-4 CASSVAGGPNEQYF TGTGCCAGCAGCGTAGCGGGAGGGCCCAACGAGCAGTACTTC
- TRBJ2-5 - TRBV6-1 CASSELAGWTQYF TGTGCCAGCAGTGAATTGGCGGGGTGGACCCAGTACTTC
- TRBJ1-1 - TRBV6-5 CASIRLRGNTEAFF TGTGCCAGCATTCGGCTCCGGGGGAACACTGAAGCTTTCTTT
once TRBJ1-2 TRBD1 TRBV28 CASSSGQNHYGYTF TGTGCCAGCAGTTCGGGACAGAATCACTATGGCTACACCTTC
- TRBJ2-3 TRBD2 TRBV10-3 CAISGRGLAGITDTQYF TGTGCCATCAGTGGGCGGGGACTAGCGGGAATCACAGATACGCAGTATTTT
- TRBJ2-2 - TRBV6-4 CATRVVSDTGELFF TGTGCCACCAGGGTGGTGTCCGACACCGGGGAGCTGTTTTTT